This T cell receptor beta chain was obtained from a study of cytomegalovirus exposure and HLA in healthy donors. The CDR3 covers 16 residues. Germline V gene sequence: CDR1 MNHNS, CDR2 SASEGT. V was pared by 1 base and J by 8 bases, with 18 bases between. In the PCR, 60 Vbeta and 13 Jbeta primers were used. Using immunoSEQ multiplex PCR, the repertoire was profiled, and TCRdb retains in-frame clones only, with some absent. In the table there are around 140,000 clones, over 65% of which are singletons. The genes are TRBV6-1 and TRBJ2-1; D is possibly TRBD2 (5 bases). This sequence was found in a man aged 35 to 55 in good health and CMV-seronegative. The sequencing sample was made of PBMCs. Written as DNA, the CDR3 is TGTGCCAGCAGTGAAGGGCTAGCTAGTTTTTGGGATGAGCAGTTCTTC. Its protein is CASSEGLASFWDEQFF.